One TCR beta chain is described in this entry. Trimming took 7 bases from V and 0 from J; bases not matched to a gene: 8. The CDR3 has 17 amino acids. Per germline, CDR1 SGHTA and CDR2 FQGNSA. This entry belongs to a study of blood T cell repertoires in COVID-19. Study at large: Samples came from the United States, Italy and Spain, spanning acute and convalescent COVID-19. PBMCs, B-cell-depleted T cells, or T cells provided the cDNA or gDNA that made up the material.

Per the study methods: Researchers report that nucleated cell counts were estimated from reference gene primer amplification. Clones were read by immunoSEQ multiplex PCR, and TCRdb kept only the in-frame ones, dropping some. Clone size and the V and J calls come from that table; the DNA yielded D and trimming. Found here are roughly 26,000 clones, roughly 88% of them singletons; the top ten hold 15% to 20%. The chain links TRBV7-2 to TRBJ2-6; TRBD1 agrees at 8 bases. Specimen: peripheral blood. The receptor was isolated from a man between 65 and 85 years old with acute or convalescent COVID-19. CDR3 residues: CASTRTGPPSGANVLTF. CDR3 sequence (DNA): TGTGCCAGCACCCGGACAGGGCCCCCCTCTGGGGCCAACGTCCTGACTTTC.